The rows below give T cell receptor beta chains drawn from one sample of a study of cytomegalovirus exposure and HLA in healthy donors. Data came from immunoSEQ multiplex PCR; TCRdb stores just in-frame clones and leaves some out. The repertoire consists of about 360,000 clones, with around 86% occurring once and the leading ten covering 0.83%. Specimen: PBMCs. Every receptor here comes from a woman aged 18 to 35 in good health and CMV-seronegative. Each CDR3 is given without its conserved first and last residue.

cdr3_length	v_call	j_call	cdr3_aa
9	TRBV28	TRBJ1-2	ASEDSYGYT
11	TRBV27	TRBJ2-1	ASSGRGYNEQF
12	TRBV5-1	TRBJ1-2	ASSLAATGYGYT
14	TRBV5-1	TRBJ1-3	ASSLETVSSGNTIY
12	TRBV6-1	TRBJ2-5	ASSVGPGQETQY
14	TRBV12-5	TRBJ2-1	ASGLIAGGPYNEQF
12	TRBV28	TRBJ2-7	ASSFRGVAYEQY
17	TRBV29-1	TRBJ2-1	SVEYIGIQGGGDYNEQF
16	TRBV7-8	TRBJ2-7	ASSLARVAGGRGSEQY
10	TRBV6-5	TRBJ1-1	AVGGGNGEAF
10	TRBV27	TRBJ2-2	ASRRDTGELF
14	TRBV11-2	TRBJ1-2	ASSQFRDREVEGYT
14	TRBV5-1	TRBJ2-2	ASSRGLAGTAGELF
11	TRBV29-1	TRBJ1-4	SVGRQLNEKLF
14	TRBV19	TRBJ2-6	ASSVAGVTGANVLT
14	TRBV6-5	TRBJ2-1	ASSYSDRGRGNEQF
14	TRBV9	TRBJ2-5	ASSVGLAGGQETQY
12	TRBV4-2	TRBJ2-2	ASSQGLGPGELF
12	TRBV19	TRBJ2-7	ASSIGGRVYEQY
12	TRBV19	TRBJ1-1	ASSIWGLDTEAF
11	TRBV19	TRBJ2-1	ASRAQGADEQF
15	TRBV7-3	TRBJ2-1	ASSLTTSGRGVQEQF
13	TRBV11-2	TRBJ1-1	ASSSVTGRWTEAF
16	TRBV29-1	TRBJ1-3	SVERRRESGGDRNTIY
14	TRBV28	TRBJ2-7	ASSFYSGRSSYEQY
13	TRBV5-1	TRBJ1-1	ASSLRWDMNTEAF
10	TRBV7-9	TRBJ2-1	ASTSGLPEQF
11	TRBV5-1	TRBJ1-1	ASSWDRSTEAF
14	TRBV4-2	TRBJ2-1	ASSQDRSSSYNEQF
13	TRBV5-1	TRBJ2-5	ASSTRAGGRETQY
9	TRBV7-9	TRBJ2-3	ASSTVDTQY
12	TRBV10-3	TRBJ1-5	AISAWGGDQPQH
12	TRBV7-9	TRBJ1-1	ASSSWDSRAEAF
11	TRBV10-2	TRBJ2-3	ASAIGRADTQY
15	TRBV4-1	TRBJ2-5	ASSRVGGAGGQETQY
13	TRBV5-1	TRBJ2-1	ASSTGTSGTSEQF
16	TRBV9	TRBJ2-2	ASSVGRTQGTNTGELF
14	TRBV27	TRBJ2-3	ASGFRGASGTDTQY
15	TRBV23-1	TRBJ1-1	ASSQSSTGILNTEAF
10	TRBV6-4	TRBJ2-1	ARAQGYNEQF
14	TRBV27	TRBJ2-3	ASRRIAGGLTDTQY
13	TRBV5-1	TRBJ2-1	ASSLAGGSRNEQF
14	TRBV19	TRBJ1-6	ASSIYGWTGTSPLH
13	TRBV2	TRBJ1-5	ASSEGQGTYQPQH
10	TRBV28	TRBJ1-6	ASSPLRSPLH
13	TRBV5-8	TRBJ2-7	ASSRVFRTSYEQY
13	TRBV30	TRBJ2-7	AWSTTGGALPEQY
13	TRBV15	TRBJ2-7	ATSRASPSYYEQY
14	TRBV19	TRBJ2-5	ASSTPLRGALETQY
14	TRBV6-5	TRBJ2-1	ASSSQGFGLWNEQF